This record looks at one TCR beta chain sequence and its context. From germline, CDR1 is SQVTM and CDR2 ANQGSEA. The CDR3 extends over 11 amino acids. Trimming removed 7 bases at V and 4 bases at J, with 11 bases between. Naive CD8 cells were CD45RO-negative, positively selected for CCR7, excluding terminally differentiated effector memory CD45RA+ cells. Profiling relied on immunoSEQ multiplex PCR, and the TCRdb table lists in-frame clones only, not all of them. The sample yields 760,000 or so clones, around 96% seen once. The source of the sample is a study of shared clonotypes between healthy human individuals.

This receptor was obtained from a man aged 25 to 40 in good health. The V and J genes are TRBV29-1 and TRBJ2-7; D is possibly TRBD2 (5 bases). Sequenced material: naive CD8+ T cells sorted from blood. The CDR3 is CSASTLYEQYF. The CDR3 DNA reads TGCAGCGCTAGCACTTTATACGAGCAGTACTTC.